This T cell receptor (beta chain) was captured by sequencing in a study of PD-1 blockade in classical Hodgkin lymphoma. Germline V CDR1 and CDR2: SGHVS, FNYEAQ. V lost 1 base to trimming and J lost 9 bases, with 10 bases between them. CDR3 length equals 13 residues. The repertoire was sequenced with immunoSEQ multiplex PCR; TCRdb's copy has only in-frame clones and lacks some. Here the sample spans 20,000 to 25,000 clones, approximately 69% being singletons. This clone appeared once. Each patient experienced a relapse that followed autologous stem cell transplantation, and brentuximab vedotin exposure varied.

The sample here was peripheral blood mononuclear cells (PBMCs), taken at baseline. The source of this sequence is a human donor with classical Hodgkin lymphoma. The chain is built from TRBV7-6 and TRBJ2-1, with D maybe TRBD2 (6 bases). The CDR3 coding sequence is TGTGCCAGCAGCTTAGTTTCCGGGGGTGAGCAGTTCTTC. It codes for CASSLVSGGEQFF.